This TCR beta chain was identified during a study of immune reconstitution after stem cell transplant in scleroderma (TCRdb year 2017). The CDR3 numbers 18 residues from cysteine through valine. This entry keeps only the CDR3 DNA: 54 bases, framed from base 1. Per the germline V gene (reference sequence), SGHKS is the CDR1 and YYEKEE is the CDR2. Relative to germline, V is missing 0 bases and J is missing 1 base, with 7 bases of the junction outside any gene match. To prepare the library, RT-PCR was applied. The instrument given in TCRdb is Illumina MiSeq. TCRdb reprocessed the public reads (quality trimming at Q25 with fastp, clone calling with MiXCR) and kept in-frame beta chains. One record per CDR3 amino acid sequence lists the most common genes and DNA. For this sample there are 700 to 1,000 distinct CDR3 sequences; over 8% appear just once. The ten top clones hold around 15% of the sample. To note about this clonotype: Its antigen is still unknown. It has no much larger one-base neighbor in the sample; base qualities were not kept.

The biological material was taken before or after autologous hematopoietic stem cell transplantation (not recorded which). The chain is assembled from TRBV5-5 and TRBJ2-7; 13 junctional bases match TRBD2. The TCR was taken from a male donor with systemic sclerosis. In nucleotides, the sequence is TGTGCCAGCAGCTTGGCACGGACTAGCGGGAGAAGGTCCTACGAGCAGTACGTC. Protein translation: CASSLARTSGRRSYEQYV.